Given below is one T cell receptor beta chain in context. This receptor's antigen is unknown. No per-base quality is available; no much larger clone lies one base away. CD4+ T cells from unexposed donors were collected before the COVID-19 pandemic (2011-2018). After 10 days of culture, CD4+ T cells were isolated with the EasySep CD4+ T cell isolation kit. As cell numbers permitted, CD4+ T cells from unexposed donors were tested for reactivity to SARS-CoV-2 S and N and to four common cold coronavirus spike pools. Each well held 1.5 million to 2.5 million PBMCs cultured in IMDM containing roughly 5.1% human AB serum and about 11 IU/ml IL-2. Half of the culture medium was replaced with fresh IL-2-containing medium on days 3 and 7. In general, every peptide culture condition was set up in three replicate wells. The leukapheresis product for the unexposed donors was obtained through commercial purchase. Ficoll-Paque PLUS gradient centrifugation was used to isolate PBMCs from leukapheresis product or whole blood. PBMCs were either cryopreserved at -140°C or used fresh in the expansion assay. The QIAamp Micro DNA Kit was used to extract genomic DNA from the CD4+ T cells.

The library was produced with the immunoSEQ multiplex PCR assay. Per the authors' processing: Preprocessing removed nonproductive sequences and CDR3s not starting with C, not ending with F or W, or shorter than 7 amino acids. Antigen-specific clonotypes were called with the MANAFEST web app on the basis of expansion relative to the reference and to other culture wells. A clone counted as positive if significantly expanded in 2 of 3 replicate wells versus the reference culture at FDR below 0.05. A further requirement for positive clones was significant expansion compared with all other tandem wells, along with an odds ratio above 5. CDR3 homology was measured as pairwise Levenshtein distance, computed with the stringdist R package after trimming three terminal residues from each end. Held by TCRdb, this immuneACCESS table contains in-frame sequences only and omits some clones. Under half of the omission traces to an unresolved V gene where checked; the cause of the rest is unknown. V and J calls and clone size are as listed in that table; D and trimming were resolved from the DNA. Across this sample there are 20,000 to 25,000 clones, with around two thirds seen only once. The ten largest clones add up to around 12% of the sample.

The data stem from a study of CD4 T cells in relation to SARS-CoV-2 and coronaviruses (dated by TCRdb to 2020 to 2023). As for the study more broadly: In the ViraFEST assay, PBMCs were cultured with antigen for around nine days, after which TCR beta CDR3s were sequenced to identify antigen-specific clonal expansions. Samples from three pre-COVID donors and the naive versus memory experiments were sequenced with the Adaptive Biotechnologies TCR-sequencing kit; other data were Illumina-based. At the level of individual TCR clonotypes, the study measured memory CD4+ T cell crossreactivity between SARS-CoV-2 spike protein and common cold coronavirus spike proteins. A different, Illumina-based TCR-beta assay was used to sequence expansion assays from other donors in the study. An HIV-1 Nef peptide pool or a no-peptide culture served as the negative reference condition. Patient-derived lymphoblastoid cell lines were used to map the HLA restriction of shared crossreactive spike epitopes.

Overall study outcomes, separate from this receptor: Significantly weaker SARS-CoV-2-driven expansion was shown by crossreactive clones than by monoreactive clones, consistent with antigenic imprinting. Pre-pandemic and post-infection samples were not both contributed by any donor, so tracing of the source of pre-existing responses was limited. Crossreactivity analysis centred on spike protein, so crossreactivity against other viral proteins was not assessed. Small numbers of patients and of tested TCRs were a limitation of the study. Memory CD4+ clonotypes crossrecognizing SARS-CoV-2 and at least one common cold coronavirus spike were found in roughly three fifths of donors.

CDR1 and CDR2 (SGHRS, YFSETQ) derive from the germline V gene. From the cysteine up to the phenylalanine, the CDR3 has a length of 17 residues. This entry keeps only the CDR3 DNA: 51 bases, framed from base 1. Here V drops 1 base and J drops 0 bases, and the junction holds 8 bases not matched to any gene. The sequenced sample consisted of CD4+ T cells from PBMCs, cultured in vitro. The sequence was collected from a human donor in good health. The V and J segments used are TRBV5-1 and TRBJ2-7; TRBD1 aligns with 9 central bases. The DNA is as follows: TGCGCCAGCAGCTTGACCCCGGGACAGGGCTTCTCCTACGAGCAGTACTTC. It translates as CASSLTPGQGFSYEQYF. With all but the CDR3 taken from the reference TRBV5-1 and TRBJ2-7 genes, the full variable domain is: KAGVTQTPRYLIKTRGQQVTLSCSPISGHRSVSWYQQTPGQGLQFLFEYFSETQRNKGNFPGRFSGRQFSNSRSEMNVSTLELGDSALYLCASSLTPGQGFSYEQYFGPGTRLTVT.